Sequencing of this T cell receptor beta chain was carried out in a study of cytomegalovirus exposure and HLA in healthy donors. Study findings and constraints: Beyond CMV serostatus, there was no information to go on about immune exposure.

With 60 Vbeta and 13 Jbeta primers, the PCR was carried out. Assay used: immunoSEQ multiplex PCR; TCRdb lists only in-frame clones, some missing. The data show 100,000 to 150,000 clones, about four fifths seen once. CDR3 size: 12 residues. The germline V gene has CDR1 MNHNY and CDR2 SVGAGI (reference sequence). Trimming cost V 6 bases and J 5 bases; bases outside gene matches: 4. Remarks on this clone: Its matching antigen is unknown.

This TCR derives from a male donor in good health and CMV-seropositive. The chain carries TRBV6-6 and TRBJ2-7; 7 nucleotides align to TRBD2. Sequencing used PBMCs. The CDR3 DNA reads as TGTGCCAGCAGAGGCGGGGGTGACGAGCAGTACTTC. Its translation: CASRGGGDEQYF.